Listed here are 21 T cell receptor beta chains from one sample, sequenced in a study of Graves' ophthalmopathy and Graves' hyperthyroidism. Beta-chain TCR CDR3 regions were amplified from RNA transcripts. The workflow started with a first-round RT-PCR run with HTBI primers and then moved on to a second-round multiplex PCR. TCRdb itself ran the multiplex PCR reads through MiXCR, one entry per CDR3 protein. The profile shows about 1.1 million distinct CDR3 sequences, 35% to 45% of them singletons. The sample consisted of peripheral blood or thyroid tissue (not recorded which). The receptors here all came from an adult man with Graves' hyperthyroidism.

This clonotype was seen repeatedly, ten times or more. CDR3 coding DNA: TGTGCCAGCAGCTTTTCCCTCGAGGCGATCTATGGCTACACCTTC. It specifies CASSFSLEAIYGYTF. The chain is built from TRBV7-2 and TRBJ1-2; no definite D call. V was pared by 3 bases and J by 4 bases, with 15 bases between. Germline V gene data show CDR1 as SGHTA and CDR2 as FQGNSA. This CDR3 has 15 residues.

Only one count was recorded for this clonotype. This chain's CDR3 is CASSDAGRTFQETQYF. As DNA, the CDR3 is TGTGCCAGCAGTGACGCAGGACGGACCTTTCAAGAGACCCAGTACTTC. V gene TRBV7-9 combines with J gene TRBJ2-5; D uncertain. The germline V gene has CDR1 SEHNR and CDR2 FQNEAQ (reference sequence). Between the trimmed V and J ends, which lost 6 bases and 2 bases, there was a span of 19 bases. CDR3 length: 16 amino acids. The complete variable domain, with remaining parts taken from reference TRBV7-9 and TRBJ2-5, reads DTGVSQNPRHKITKRGQNVTFRCDPISEHNRLYWYRQTLGQGPEFLTYFQNEAQLEKSRLLSDRFSAERPKGSFSTLEIQRTEQGDSAMYLCASSDAGRTFQETQYFGPGTRLLVL.

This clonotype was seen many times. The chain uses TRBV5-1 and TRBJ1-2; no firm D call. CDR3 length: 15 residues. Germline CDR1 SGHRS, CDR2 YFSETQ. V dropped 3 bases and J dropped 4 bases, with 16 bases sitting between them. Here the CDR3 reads CASSSLGSQPYGYTF. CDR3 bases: TGCGCCAGCAGCTCGTTGGGCAGCCAACCCTATGGCTACACCTTC. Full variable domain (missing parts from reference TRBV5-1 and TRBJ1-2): KAGVTQTPRYLIKTRGQQVTLSCSPISGHRSVSWYQQTPGQGLQFLFEYFSETQRNKGNFPGRFSGRQFSNSRSEMNVSTLELGDSALYLCASSSLGSQPYGYTFGSGTRLTVV.

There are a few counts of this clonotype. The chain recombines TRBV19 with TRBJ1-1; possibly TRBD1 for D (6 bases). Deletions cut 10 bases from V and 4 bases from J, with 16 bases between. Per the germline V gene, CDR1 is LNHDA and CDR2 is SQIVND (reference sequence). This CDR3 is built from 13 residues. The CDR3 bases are TGTGCCACCTGCTCGGGACACCTCACTGAAGCTTTCTTT. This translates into CATCSGHLTEAFF.

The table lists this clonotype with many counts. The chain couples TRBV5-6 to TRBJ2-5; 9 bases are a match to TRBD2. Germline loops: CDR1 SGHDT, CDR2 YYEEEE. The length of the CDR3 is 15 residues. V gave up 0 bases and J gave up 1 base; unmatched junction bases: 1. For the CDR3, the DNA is TGTGCCAGCAGCTTGGTGACTAGCGGCCAAGAGACCCAGTACTTC. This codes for CASSLVTSGQETQYF.

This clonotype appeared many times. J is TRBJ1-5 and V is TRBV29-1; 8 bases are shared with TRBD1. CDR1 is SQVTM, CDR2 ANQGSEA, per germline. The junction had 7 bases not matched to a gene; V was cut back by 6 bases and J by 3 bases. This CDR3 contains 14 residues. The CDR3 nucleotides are TGCAGCGTCACCGGGACAGGACTCAATCAGCCCCAGCATTTT. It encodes CSVTGTGLNQPQHF. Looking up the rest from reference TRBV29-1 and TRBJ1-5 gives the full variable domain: SAVISQKPSRDICQRGTSLTIQCQVDSQVTMMFWYRQQPGQSLTLIATANQGSEATYESGFVIDKFPISRPNLTFSTLTVSNMSPEDSSIYLCSVTGTGLNQPQHFGDGTRLSIL.

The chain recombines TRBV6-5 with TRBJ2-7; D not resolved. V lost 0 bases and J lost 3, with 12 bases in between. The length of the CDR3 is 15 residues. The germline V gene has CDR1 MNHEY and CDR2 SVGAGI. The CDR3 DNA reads TGTGCCAGCAGTTACTCGAAGGGATCTGACTACGAGCAGTACTTC. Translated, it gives CASSYSKGSDYEQYF.

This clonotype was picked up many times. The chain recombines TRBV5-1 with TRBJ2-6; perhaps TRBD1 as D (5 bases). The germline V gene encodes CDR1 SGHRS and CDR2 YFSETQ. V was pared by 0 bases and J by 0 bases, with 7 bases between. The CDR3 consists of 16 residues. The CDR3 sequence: CASSLGQTSGANVLTF. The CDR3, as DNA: TGCGCCAGCAGCTTGGGACAGACCTCTGGGGCCAACGTCCTGACTTTC.

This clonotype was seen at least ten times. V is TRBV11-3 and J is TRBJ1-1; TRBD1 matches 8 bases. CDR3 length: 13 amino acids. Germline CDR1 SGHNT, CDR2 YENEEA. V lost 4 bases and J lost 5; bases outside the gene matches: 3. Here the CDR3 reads CASSSGGRTEAFF. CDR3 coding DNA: TGTGCCAGCAGCTCAGGGGGCCGGACTGAAGCTTTCTTT.

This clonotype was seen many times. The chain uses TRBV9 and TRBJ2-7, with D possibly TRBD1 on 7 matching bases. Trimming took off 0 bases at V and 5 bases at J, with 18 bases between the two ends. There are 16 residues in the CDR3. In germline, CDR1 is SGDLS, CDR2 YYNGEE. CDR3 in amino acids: CASSVAEAGGRHEQYF. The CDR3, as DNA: TGTGCCAGCAGCGTAGCTGAGGCAGGGGGGAGGCACGAGCAGTACTTC.

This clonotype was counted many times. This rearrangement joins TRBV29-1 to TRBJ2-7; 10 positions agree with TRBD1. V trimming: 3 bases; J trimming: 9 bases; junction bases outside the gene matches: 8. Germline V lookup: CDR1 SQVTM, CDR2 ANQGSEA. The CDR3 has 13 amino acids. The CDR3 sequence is CSVEETGGFGQYF. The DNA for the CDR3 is TGCAGCGTTGAGGAGACAGGGGGCTTCGGGCAGTACTTC.

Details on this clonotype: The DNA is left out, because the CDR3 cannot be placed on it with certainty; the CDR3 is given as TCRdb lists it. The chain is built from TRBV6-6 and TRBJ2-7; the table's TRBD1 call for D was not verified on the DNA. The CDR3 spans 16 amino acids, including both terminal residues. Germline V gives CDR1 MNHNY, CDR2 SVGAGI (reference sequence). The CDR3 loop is CASRTQGSGYTFGQYF.

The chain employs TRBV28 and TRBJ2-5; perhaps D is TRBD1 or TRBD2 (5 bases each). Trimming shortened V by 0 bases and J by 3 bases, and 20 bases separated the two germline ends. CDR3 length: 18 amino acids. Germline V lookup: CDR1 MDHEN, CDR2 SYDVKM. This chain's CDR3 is CASSLWSGSRAGKETQYF. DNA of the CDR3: TGTGCCAGCAGTTTATGGAGCGGAAGCAGGGCTGGGAAAGAGACCCAGTACTTC.

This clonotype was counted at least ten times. The CDR3 is CASSLTRGSLGYTF. Written as DNA, the CDR3 is TGTGCCAGCAGCTTAACTCGGGGATCGTTGGGCTACACCTTC. The chain couples TRBV7-2 to TRBJ1-2, with unresolved D. Deletions cut 2 bases from V and 8 bases from J, with 15 bases between. Germline values: CDR1 SGHTA, CDR2 FQGNSA. This CDR3 has 14 residues.

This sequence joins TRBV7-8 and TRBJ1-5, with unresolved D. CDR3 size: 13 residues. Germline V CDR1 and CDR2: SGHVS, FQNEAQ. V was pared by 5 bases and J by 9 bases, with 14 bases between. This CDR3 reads CASSGAVRRPQHF. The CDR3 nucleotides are TGTGCCAGCAGCGGCGCAGTAAGGCGGCCCCAGCATTTT.

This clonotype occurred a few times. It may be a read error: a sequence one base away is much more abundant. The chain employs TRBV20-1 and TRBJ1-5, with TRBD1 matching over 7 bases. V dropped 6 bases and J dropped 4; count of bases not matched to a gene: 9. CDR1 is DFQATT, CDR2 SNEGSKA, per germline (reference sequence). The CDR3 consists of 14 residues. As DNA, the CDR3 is TGCAGTGCAAGGCAGGGGGGTTGGAATCAGCCCCAGCATTTT. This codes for CSARQGGWNQPQHF.

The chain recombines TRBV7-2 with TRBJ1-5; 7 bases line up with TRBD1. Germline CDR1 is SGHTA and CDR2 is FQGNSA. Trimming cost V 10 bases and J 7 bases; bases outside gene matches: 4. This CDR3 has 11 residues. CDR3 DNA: TGTGCCACCCAGGGGGGACAGCCCCAGCATTTT. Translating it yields CATQGGQPQHF. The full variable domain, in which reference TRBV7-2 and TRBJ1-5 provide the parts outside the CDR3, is GAGVSQSPSNKVTEKGKDVELRCDPISGHTALYWYRQSLGQGLEFLIYFQGNSAPDKSGLPSDRFSAERTGGSVSTLTIQRTQQEDSAVYLCATQGGQPQHFGDGTRLSIL.

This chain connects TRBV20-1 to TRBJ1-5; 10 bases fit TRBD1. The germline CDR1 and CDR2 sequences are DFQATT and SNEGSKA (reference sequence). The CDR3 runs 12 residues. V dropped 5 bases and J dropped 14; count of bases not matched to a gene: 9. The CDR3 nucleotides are TGCAGTGCTGACCGGGACAGGGGCTACGAGCATTTT. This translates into CSADRDRGYEHF.

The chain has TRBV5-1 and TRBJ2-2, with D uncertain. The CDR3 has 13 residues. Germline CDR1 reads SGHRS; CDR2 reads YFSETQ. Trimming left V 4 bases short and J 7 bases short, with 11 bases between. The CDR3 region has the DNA TGCGCCAGCAGCAGGGAACTCATCGGGGAGCTGTTTTTT. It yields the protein CASSRELIGELFF.

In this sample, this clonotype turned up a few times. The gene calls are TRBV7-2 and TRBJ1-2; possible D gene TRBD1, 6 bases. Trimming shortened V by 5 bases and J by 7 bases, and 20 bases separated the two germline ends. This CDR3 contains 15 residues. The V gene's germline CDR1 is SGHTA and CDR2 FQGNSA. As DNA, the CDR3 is TGTGCCAGCAGCCGAAGGCCACAGGGTGGCGGTGGCTACACCTTC. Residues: CASSRRPQGGGGYTF.

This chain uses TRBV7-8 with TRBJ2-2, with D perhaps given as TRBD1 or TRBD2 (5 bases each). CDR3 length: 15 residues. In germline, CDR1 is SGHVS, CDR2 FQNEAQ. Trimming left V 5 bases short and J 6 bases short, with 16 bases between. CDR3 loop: CASSVGTRIAGELFF. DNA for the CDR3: TGTGCCAGCAGCGTTGGGACGCGGATCGCCGGGGAGCTGTTTTTT.